Listed here are 5 T cell receptor beta chains from one sample, sequenced in a study of blood T cell repertoires in COVID-19. Method: immunoSEQ multiplex PCR; TCRdb's copy keeps in-frame clones and lacks some. The table includes some 80,000 clones, around 89% detected once. Source material: peripheral blood. Every receptor here comes from a human donor in a cohort sampled during active COVID-19.

The chain has TRBV10-3 and TRBJ1-5; 12 nucleotides align to TRBD1. Germline V gives CDR1 ENHRY, CDR2 SYGVKD. Trimming took 2 bases from V and 6 from J; bases not matched to a gene: 5. This CDR3 region has 16 residues. This chain's CDR3 is CAISEPGQGARQPQHF. The CDR3 nucleotides are TGTGCCATCAGTGAGCCGGGACAGGGGGCTCGTCAGCCCCAGCATTTT.

This rearrangement joins TRBV5-5 to TRBJ1-1; D is unclear. The CDR3 covers 15 residues. Per the germline V gene, CDR1 is SGHKS and CDR2 is YYEKEE (reference sequence). V was clipped by 0 bases and J by 1 base, with 10 bases between them. This CDR3 reads CASSLEGGRNTEAFF. For the CDR3, the DNA is TGTGCCAGCAGCTTGGAAGGAGGCCGGAACACTGAAGCTTTCTTT.

The chain has TRBV7-2 and TRBJ2-1; D gene uncertain. The CDR3 extends over 15 amino acids. The V gene's germline CDR1 is SGHTA and CDR2 FQGNSA. V was shortened by 8 bases and J by 4 bases, with 18 bases between the two germline ends. CDR3 DNA: TGTGCCAGCCGGAGTTTAACATGGCTGTACAATGAGCAGTTCTTC. It specifies CASRSLTWLYNEQFF. Based on the CDR3 plus reference TRBV7-2 and TRBJ2-1, the full variable domain is GAGVSQSPSNKVTEKGKDVELRCDPISGHTALYWYRQSLGQGLEFLIYFQGNSAPDKSGLPSDRFSAERTGGSVSTLTIQRTQQEDSAVYLCASRSLTWLYNEQFFGPGTRLTVL.

This rearrangement joins TRBV7-2 to TRBJ1-2; D is unclear. The CDR3 is 13 residues long. With 5 bases removed from V and 3 bases from J, the gap between germline ends came to 10 bases. Germline V gene lookup returns CDR1 SGHTA and CDR2 FQGNSA. CDR3: CASSRYQDYGYTF. The CDR3 nucleotides read TGTGCCAGCAGCCGATATCAGGACTATGGCTACACCTTC. The full variable domain, completed using reference TRBV7-2 and TRBJ1-2, is GAGVSQSPSNKVTEKGKDVELRCDPISGHTALYWYRQSLGQGLEFLIYFQGNSAPDKSGLPSDRFSAERTGGSVSTLTIQRTQQEDSAVYLCASSRYQDYGYTFGSGTRLTVV.

V usage is TRBV6-5 and J usage is TRBJ2-5; 8 bases agree with TRBD2. The CDR3 runs 16 residues. J lost 5 bases, V lost 4 bases, and 12 bases had no gene match. CDR1 is MNHEY and CDR2 is SVGAGI in the germline V gene. The CDR3 bases are TGTGCCAGCAGTTTGGCCGGGAGGGCCGGAGATGAGACCCAGTACTTC. It is translated as CASSLAGRAGDETQYF.